This paragraph reports one TCR beta chain. The data were taken from a study of blood T cell repertoires in COVID-19. For the study at large: Collection of acute and convalescent COVID-19 samples took place in the United States, Italy and Spain. T cells, B-cell-depleted T cells, or PBMCs provided the cDNA or gDNA that served as material.

Only in-frame clones appear in the TCRdb table, and some are missing; sequencing was by immunoSEQ multiplex PCR. Of approximately 60,000 clones listed, about nine tenths are singletons. While infection was still active, Seattle patients were enrolled and then followed longitudinally. Per the germline V gene, CDR1 is SGHRS and CDR2 is YFSETQ. Unmatched junction bases numbered 8, after V lost 4 bases and J lost 0 bases. There are 18 residues in the CDR3. The receptor's source is a woman older than 75 with COVID-19, enrolled during active disease. This chain joins TRBV5-1 and TRBJ2-3; 13 nucleotides align to TRBD2. Sample: peripheral blood. CDR3: CASSPRTSGGSSTDTQYF. The CDR3 DNA reads as TGCGCCAGCAGCCCTCGGACTAGCGGGGGCTCTAGCACAGATACGCAGTATTTT. The full variable domain, its missing parts supplied by reference TRBV5-1 and TRBJ2-3, is KAGVTQTPRYLIKTRGQQVTLSCSPISGHRSVSWYQQTPGQGLQFLFEYFSETQRNKGNFPGRFSGRQFSNSRSEMNVSTLELGDSALYLCASSPRTSGGSSTDTQYFGPGTRLTVL.